This T cell receptor (beta chain) was sequenced during a study of vaccination effects on CD4 cells after COVID-19. The germline V gene has CDR1 LGHDT and CDR2 YNNKEL (reference sequence). The CDR3 is 15 amino acids. V was trimmed by 4 bases and J by 1 base, leaving 13 bases between them. This clone was detected only a few times. Its antigen is unknown. TCRdb keeps only in-frame clones here, not all; method: immunoSEQ multiplex PCR. The sample has 50,000 to 65,000 clones; over 80% are singletons. Antigen-specific CD4+ T cells expanded by the ViraFEST assay with viral peptide pools were then sequenced. Researchers isolated CD4+ T cells once approximately eleven days of culture had elapsed. Each culture had half its medium swapped for IL-2 medium on days 3 and 7.

The starting material was CD4+ T cells from PBMCs cultured with HCoV-229E spike peptides, obtained before COVID-19 vaccination. This sequence originates from a human donor who received a COVID-19 vaccine. The chain links TRBV3-1 (or the pseudogene TRBV3-2) to TRBJ1-1, with D uncertain. The CDR3 DNA is TGTGCCAGCAGCCCCCCTGACCGACAGAACACTGAAGCTTTCTTT. Its translation: CASSPPDRQNTEAFF.